This T cell receptor beta chain was sequenced during a study of T cells in Graves' hyperthyroidism and ophthalmopathy. Points from the study as a whole: The model anticipated ophthalmopathy a median about 6.5 months pre-onset. Ophthalmopathy was distinguished from stable hyperthyroidism by 13 V-J signatures.

The CDR3 is made up of 13 amino acids. Germline trimming cut 8 bases from V and 3 bases from J; bases unmatched to any gene: 7. Germline assignment: CDR1 DFQATT and CDR2 SNEGSKA (reference sequence). On this clonotype: The antigen remains unidentified.

RNA transcripts served as the template for amplifying TCR beta CDR3 regions. Initially, a first-round RT-PCR of the TCR CDR3 employed the HTBI primer set. Each CDR3 protein gets one entry after TCRdb re-called the multiplex PCR reads with MiXCR. The sample carries 600,000 to 700,000 distinct CDR3 sequences, roughly 14% recorded once. This rearrangement joins TRBV20-1 to TRBJ2-1; 7 bases are shared with TRBD2. The receptor's source is a woman between 35 and 50 years old with Graves' ophthalmopathy. Input material: blood. This CDR3 reads CSTDREDYNEQFF. The CDR3 DNA reads as TGCAGTACAGACCGGGAGGACTACAATGAGCAGTTCTTC.